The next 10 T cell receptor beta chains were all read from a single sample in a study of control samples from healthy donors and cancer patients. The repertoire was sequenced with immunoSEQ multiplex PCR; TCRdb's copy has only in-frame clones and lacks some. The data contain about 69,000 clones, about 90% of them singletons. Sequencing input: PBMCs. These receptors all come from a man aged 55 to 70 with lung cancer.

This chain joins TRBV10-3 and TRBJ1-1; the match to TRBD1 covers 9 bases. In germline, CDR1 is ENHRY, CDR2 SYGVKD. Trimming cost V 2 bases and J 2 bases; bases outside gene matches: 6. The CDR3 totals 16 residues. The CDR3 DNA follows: TGTGCCATCAGTGAGAGGACAGGGGCCCTCAACACTGAAGCTTTCTTT. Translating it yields CAISERTGALNTEAFF.

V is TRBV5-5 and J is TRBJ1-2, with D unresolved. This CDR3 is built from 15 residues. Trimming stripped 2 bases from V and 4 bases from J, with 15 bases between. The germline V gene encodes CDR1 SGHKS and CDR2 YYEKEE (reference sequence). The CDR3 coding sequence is TGTGCCAGCAGCTTAACCATGGGCAGCGCCTATGGCTACACCTTC. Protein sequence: CASSLTMGSAYGYTF.

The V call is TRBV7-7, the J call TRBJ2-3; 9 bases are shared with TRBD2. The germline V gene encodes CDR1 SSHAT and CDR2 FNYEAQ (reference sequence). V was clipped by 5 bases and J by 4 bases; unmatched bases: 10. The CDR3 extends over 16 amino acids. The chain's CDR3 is CASSTLISGGSDTQYF. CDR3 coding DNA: TGTGCCAGCAGCACCCTAATCAGCGGGGGGTCAGATACGCAGTATTTT.

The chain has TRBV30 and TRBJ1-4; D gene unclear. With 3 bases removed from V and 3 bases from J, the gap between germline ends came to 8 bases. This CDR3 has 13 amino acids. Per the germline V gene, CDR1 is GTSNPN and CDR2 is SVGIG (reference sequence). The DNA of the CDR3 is TGTGCCTGGAGCACCGGACCTAATGAAAAACTGTTTTTT. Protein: CAWSTGPNEKLFF.

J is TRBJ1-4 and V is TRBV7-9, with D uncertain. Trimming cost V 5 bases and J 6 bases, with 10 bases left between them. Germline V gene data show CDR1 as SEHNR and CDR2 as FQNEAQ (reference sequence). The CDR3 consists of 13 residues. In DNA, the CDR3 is TGTGCCAGCAGCCCCCACACGGATGAAAAACTGTTTTTT. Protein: CASSPHTDEKLFF.

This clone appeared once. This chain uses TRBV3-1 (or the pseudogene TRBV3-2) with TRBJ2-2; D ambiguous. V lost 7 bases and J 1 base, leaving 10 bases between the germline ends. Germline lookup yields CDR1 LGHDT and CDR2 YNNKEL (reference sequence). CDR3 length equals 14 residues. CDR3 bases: TGTGCCAGCACCTCTGCCTGGAACACCGGGGAGCTGTTTTTT. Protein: CASTSAWNTGELFF.

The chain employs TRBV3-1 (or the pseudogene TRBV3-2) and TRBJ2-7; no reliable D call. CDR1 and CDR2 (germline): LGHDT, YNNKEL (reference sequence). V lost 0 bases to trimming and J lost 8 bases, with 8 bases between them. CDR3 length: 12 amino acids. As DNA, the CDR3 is TGTGCCAGCAGCCAAGACGGCGGTAAGCAGTACGTC. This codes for CASSQDGGKQYV.

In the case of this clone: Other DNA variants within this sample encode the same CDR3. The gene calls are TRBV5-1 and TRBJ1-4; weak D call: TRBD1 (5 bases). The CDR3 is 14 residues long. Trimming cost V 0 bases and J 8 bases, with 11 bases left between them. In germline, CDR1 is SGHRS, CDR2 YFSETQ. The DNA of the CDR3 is TGCGCCAGCAGCTTGGGTCAGGGAAGGGAAAAACTGTTTTTT. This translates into CASSLGQGREKLFF. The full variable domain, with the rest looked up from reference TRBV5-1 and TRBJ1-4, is KAGVTQTPRYLIKTRGQQVTLSCSPISGHRSVSWYQQTPGQGLQFLFEYFSETQRNKGNFPGRFSGRQFSNSRSEMNVSTLELGDSALYLCASSLGQGREKLFFGSGTQLSVL.

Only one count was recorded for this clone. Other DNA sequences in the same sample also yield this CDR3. This chain's CDR3 is CASSLGGLGTDTQYF. The CDR3 DNA follows: TGCGCCAGCAGCTTGGGGGGTTTGGGCACAGATACGCAGTATTTT. J is TRBJ2-3 and V is TRBV5-1; unclear D gene. V lost 0 bases to trimming and J lost 1 base, with 9 bases between them. Germline values: CDR1 SGHRS, CDR2 YFSETQ. The CDR3 length is 15 residues.

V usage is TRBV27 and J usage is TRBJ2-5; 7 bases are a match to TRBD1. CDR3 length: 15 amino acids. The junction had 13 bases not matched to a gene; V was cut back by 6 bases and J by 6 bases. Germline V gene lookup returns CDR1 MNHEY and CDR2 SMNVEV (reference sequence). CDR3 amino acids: CASSDRVSNRKTQYF. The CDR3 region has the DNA TGTGCCAGCAGCGACAGGGTGAGCAATAGAAAGACCCAGTACTTC.